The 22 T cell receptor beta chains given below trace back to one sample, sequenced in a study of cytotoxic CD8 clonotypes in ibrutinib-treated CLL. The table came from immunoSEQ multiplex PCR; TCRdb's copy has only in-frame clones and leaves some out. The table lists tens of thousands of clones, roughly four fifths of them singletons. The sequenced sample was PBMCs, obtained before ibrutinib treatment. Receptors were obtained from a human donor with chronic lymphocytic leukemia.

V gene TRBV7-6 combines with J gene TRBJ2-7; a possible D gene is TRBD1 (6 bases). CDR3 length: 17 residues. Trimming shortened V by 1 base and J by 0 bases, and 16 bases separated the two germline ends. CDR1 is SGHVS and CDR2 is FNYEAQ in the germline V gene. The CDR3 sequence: CASSLVRGGLGSYEQYF. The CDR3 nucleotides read TGTGCCAGCAGCTTAGTTCGAGGGGGTCTCGGCTCCTACGAGCAGTACTTC.

The CDR3 sequence: CASSAGTAVDGYTF. The CDR3 bases are TGTGCCAGCAGCGCCGGGACGGCGGTCGATGGCTACACCTTC. The J gene is TRBJ1-2, the V gene TRBV21-1. TRBV21-1 corresponds to a pseudogene. CDR3 size: 14 residues.

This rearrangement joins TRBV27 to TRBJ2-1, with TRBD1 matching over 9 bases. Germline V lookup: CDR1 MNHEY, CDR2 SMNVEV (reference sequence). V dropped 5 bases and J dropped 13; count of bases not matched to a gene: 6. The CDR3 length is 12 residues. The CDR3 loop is CASSRTGVEQFF. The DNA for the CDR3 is TGTGCCAGCAGTAGGACAGGGGTCGAACAGTTCTTC.

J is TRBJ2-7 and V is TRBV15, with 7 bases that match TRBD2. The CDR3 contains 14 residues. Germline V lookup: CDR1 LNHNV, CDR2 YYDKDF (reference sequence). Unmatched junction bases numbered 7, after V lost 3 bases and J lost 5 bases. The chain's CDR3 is CATSRGTIKDEQYF. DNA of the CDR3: TGTGCCACCAGCAGGGGGACTATAAAGGACGAGCAGTACTTC.

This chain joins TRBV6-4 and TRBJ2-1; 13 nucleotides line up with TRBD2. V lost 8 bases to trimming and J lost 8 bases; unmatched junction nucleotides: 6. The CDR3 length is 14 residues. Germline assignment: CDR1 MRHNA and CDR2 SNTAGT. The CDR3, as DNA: TGTGCCAGCTCGCGGACTAGCGGGAGATATGAGCAGTTCTTC. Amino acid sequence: CASSRTSGRYEQFF.

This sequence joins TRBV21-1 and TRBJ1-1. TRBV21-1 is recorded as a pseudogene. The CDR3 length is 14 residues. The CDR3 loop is CASPKRGSYPEAFF. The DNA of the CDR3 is TGTGCCAGCCCCAAGCGGGGGAGTTACCCTGAAGCTTTCTTT.

CDR3 sequence: CASSQVVGGNTEAFF. The CDR3, as DNA: TGCGCCAGCAGCCAAGTGGTCGGCGGGAACACTGAAGCTTTCTTT. The chain employs TRBV4-3 and TRBJ1-1; no definite D call. V was shortened by 1 base and J by 1 base, with 10 bases between the two germline ends. The CDR3 runs to 15 residues. Per the germline V gene, CDR1 is LGHNA and CDR2 is YSLEER.

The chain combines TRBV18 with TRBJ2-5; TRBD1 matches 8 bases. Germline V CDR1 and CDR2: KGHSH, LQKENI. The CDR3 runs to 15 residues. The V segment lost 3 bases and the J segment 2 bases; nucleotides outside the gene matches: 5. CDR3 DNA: TGTGCCAGCTCACCCGGGACAGGAGGGCAAGAGACCCAGTACTTC. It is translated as CASSPGTGGQETQYF.

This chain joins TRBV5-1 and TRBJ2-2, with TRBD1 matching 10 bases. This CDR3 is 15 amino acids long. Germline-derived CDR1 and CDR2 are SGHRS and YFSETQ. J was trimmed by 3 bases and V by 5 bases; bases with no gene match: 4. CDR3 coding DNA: TGCGCCAGCAGGCTAGGACAGGGGGACACCGGGGAGCTGTTTTTT. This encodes CASRLGQGDTGELFF.

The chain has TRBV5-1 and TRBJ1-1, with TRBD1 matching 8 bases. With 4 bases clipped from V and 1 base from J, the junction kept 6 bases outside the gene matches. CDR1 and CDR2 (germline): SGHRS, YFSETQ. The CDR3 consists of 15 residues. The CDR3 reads CASSVQGVGNTEAFF. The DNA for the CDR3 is TGCGCCAGCAGCGTACAGGGGGTGGGGAACACTGAAGCTTTCTTT.

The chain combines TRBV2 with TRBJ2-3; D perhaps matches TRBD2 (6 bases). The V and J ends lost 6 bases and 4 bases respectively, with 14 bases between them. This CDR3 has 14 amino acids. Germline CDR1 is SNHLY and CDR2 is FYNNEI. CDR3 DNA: TGTGCCAGCAGAGGGACTTTGGGGCCAGATACGCAGTATTTT. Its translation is CASRGTLGPDTQYF.

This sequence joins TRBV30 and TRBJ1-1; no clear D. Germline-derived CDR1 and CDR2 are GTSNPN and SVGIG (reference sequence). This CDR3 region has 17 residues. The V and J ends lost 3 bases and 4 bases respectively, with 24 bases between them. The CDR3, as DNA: TGTGCCTGGAGGATCCCCCGGGTCGGCCCTCTGGCCACTGAAGCTTTCTTT. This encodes CAWRIPRVGPLATEAFF.

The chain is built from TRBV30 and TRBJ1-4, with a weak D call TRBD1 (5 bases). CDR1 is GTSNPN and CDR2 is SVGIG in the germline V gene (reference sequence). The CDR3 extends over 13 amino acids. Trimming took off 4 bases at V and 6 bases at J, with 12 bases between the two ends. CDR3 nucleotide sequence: TGTGCCTGGAAGGGACTAGGTTATGAAAAACTGTTTTTT. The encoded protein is CAWKGLGYEKLFF.

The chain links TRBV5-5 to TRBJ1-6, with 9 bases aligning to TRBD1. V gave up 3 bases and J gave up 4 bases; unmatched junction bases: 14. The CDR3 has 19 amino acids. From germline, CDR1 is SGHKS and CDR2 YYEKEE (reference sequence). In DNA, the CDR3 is TGTGCCAGCAGCTATATGACCCTTCGACAGGGGGAATATAATTCACCCCTCCACTTT. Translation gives CASSYMTLRQGEYNSPLHF.

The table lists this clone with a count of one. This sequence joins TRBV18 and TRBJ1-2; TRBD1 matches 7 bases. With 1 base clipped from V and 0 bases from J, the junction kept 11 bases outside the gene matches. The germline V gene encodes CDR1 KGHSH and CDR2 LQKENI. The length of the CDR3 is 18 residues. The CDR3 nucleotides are TGTGCCAGCTCACCACTGGCAGGGGGTTTGGATACTAACTATGGCTACACCTTC. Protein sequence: CASSPLAGGLDTNYGYTF.

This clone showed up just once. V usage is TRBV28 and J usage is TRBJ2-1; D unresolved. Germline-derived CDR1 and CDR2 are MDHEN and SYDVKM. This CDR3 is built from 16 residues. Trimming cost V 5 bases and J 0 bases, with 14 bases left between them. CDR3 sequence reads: CASSPLYGPSYNEQFF. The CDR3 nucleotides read TGTGCCAGCAGTCCTCTCTATGGGCCCTCCTACAATGAGCAGTTCTTC. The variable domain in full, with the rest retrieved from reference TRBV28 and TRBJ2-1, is DVKVTQSSRYLVKRTGEKVFLECVQDMDHENMFWYRQDPGLGLRLIYFSYDVKMKEKGDIPEGYSVSREKKERFSLILESASTNQTSMYLCASSPLYGPSYNEQFFGPGTRLTVL.

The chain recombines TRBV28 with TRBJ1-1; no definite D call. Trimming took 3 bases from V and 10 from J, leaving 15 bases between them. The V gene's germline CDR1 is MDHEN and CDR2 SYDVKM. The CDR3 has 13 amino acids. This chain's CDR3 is CASSLSDKSIAFF. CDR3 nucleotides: TGTGCCAGCAGTTTGTCAGACAAAAGTATAGCTTTCTTT.

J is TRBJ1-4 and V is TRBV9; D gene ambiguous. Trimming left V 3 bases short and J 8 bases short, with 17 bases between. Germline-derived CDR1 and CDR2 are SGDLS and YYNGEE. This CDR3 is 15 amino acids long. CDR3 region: CASSADGPGSEKLFF. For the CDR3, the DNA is TGTGCCAGCAGCGCCGACGGTCCAGGTTCCGAAAAACTGTTTTTT.

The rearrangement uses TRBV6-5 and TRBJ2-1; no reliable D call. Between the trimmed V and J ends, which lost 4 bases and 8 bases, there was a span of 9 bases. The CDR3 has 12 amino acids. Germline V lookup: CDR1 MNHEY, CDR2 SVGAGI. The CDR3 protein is CASSSRVHEQFF. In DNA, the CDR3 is TGTGCCAGCAGTTCTCGTGTGCATGAGCAGTTCTTC.

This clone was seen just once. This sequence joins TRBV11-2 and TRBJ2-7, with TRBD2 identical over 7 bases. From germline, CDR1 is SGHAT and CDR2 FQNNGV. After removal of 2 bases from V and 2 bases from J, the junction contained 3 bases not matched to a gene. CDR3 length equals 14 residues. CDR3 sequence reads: CASSLRGRAYEQYF. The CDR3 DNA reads TGTGCCAGCAGCTTAAGAGGGAGGGCCTACGAGCAGTACTTC. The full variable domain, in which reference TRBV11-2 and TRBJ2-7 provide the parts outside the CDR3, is EAGVAQSPRYKIIEKRQSVAFWCNPISGHATLYWYQQILGQGPKLLIQFQNNGVVDDSQLPKDRFSAERLKGVDSTLKIQPAKLEDSAVYLCASSLRGRAYEQYFGPGTRLTVT.

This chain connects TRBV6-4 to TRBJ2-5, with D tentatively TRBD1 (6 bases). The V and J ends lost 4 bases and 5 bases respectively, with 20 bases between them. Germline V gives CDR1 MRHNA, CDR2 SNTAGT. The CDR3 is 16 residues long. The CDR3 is CASSGPSGTNAETQYF. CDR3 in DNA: TGTGCCAGCAGTGGACCCTCCGGGACAAATGCGGAGACCCAGTACTTC.

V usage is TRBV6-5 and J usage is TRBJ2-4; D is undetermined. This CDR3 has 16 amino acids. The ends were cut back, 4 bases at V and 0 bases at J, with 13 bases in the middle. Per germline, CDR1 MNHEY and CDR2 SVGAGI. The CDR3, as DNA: TGTGCCAGCAGTTCTACACGAAAAGGAGCCAAAAACATTCAGTACTTC. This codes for CASSSTRKGAKNIQYF.